The sequence of this T cell receptor beta chain was determined in a study of vaccination effects on CD4 cells after COVID-19. V was clipped by 4 bases and J by 3 bases, with 16 bases between them. Germline V gene sequence: CDR1 MNHEY, CDR2 SVGEGT. This CDR3 spans 15 amino acids. Of note for this clone: The antigen is not known.

Antigen-specific CD4+ T cells were first expanded with viral peptide pools by the ViraFEST assay and only then sequenced. CD4+ T cell isolation took place after approximately 11 days of culture. Among the vaccine recipients, none had a prior SARS-CoV-2 infection, and nucleocapsid antibodies were negative. The culture medium for 1.5 million to 2 million PBMC per well included around 9.3 IU/ml IL-2 and about 9.1 ug/ml peptides. On both days 3 and 7, half of the culture medium was replaced with IL-2 medium. Sequencing used immunoSEQ multiplex PCR; TCRdb keeps in-frame clones, though not all of them. The table lists about 24,000 clones, 74% of them singletons, with 3% to 4% in the top ten.

This TCR was sampled from a human donor who received a COVID-19 vaccine. The rearrangement uses TRBV6-2 or TRBV6-3 and TRBJ2-7; TRBD2 might be the D (5 bases). The sequencing used CD4+ T cells from PBMCs cultured with SARS-CoV-2 spike peptides, collected before COVID-19 vaccination. CDR3 bases: TGTGCCAGCAGTTTTGATCCTAGCCGCGTCTACGAGCAGTACTTC. This translates into CASSFDPSRVYEQYF.